These T cell receptor beta chains were read from a single sample in a study of cytomegalovirus exposure and HLA in healthy donors. Libraries were prepared by immunoSEQ multiplex PCR; TCRdb keeps only in-frame clonotypes and omits some of them. The data show about 65,000 clones, almost 80% seen once. The source material was PBMCs. These receptors came from a girl aged 10 to 17 in good health and CMV-seropositive. Each CDR3 is given with its conserved first and last residue. The D gene is left open where the match is weak. Size is stated for part of the rows, as once, few or many counts, or as a class when the clone is expanded.

j_call d_call cdr3_length v_call clone_size cdr3_aa cdr3_nt
TRBJ1-2 TRBD1 13 TRBV7-8 . CASSLGGGDGYTF TGTGCCAGCAGCTTAGGAGGGGGCGATGGCTACACCTTC
TRBJ1-1 TRBD1 15 TRBV11-2 . CASSLYSGGNTEAFF TGTGCCAGCAGCTTATATTCAGGGGGGAACACTGAAGCTTTCTTT
TRBJ1-5 TRBD1 15 TRBV4-3 . CASSHNRGRNQPQHF TGCGCCAGCAGCCATAACAGGGGACGCAATCAGCCCCAGCATTTT
TRBJ1-4 . 13 TRBV30 . CACPTRTNEKLFF TGTGCCTGCCCGACACGAACTAATGAAAAACTGTTTTTT
TRBJ1-4 . 14 TRBV9 . CASSPNQGGVKLFF TGTGCCAGCAGCCCGAACCAAGGGGGGGTAAAACTGTTTTTT
TRBJ1-4 TRBD1 14 TRBV5-1 . CASRQGREDEKLFF TGCGCCAGCCGACAGGGCAGAGAAGATGAAAAACTGTTTTTT
TRBJ1-2 . 17 TRBV28 . CASSFGQRGGTNYGYTF TGTGCCAGCAGTTTCGGACAGAGGGGGGGAACTAACTATGGCTACACCTTC
TRBJ1-1 . 15 TRBV29-1 . CSVETTTAYRLEAFF TGCAGCGTTGAAACCACGACAGCCTACAGACTCGAAGCTTTCTTT
TRBJ2-1 TRBD2 13 TRBV10-1 few CASSGLARDEQFF TGCGCCAGCAGTGGACTAGCTCGCGATGAGCAGTTCTTC
TRBJ2-7 TRBD1 14 TRBV30 . CAWSLTGGSYEQYF TGTGCCTGGAGTTTAACAGGGGGCTCCTACGAGCAGTACTTC
TRBJ1-2 . 13 TRBV30 . CAWSVGRSGGYTF TGTGCCTGGAGTGTTGGAAGGTCGGGTGGCTACACCTTC
TRBJ1-4 . 13 TRBV5-1 . CASSLLDNEKLFF TGCGCCAGCAGCTTGTTAGATAATGAAAAACTGTTTTTT
TRBJ2-7 . 13 TRBV5-1 few CASSLDNTGSPYF TGCGCCAGCAGCTTGGACAACACCGGGTCTCCGTACTTC
TRBJ2-4 TRBD1 15 TRBV7-9 . CASSERTGQFNIQYF TGTGCCAGCAGCGAGCGGACAGGGCAATTTAACATTCAGTACTTC
TRBJ2-2 TRBD1 16 TRBV12-5 . CASGLPGTGRPGELFF TGTGCTAGTGGTTTGCCCGGGACAGGGCGACCCGGGGAGCTGTTTTTT
TRBJ2-3 . 15 TRBV28 . CASSWDKFLTDTQYF TGTGCCAGCAGTTGGGACAAGTTTCTCACAGATACGCAGTATTTT
TRBJ1-5 . 14 TRBV11-2 . CASSSAVRNQPQHF TGTGCCAGCAGCTCAGCGGTTCGCAATCAGCCCCAGCATTTT
TRBJ1-2 . 15 TRBV7-2 few CASSSRAKGIYGYTF TGTGCCAGCAGCAGTCGGGCCAAGGGGATCTATGGCTACACCTTC
TRBJ1-2 . 12 TRBV5-1 . CASSLDTYGYTF TGCGCCAGCAGCTTGGACACCTATGGCTACACCTTC
TRBJ2-1 . 13 TRBV30 few CAWSGGRSHPRFF TGTGCCTGGAGTGGGGGGCGGTCCCATCCCAGGTTCTTC
TRBJ1-6 . 17 TRBV16 . CASSQDYQGANNSPLHF TGTGCCAGCAGCCAAGATTATCAAGGGGCTAATAATTCACCCCTCCACTTT
TRBJ2-1 TRBD2 16 TRBV7-8 . CASSYGLAGSHNEQFF TGTGCCAGCAGCTACGGACTAGCGGGATCTCACAATGAGCAGTTCTTC
TRBJ2-6 TRBD1 15 TRBV4-1 . CASSNRGAGANVLTF TGCGCCAGCAGCAACAGGGGAGCTGGGGCCAACGTCCTGACTTTC
TRBJ2-5 TRBD1 14 TRBV2 . CASRGDRGQETQYF TGTGCCAGCAGGGGGGACAGGGGGCAAGAGACCCAGTACTTC
TRBJ2-7 . 15 TRBV4-3 . CASSQVARLNYEQYF TGCGCCAGCAGCCAAGTGGCCCGACTGAACTACGAGCAGTACTTC
TRBJ2-5 . 14 TRBV27 . CASAPSGGRETQYF TGTGCCAGTGCCCCTTCTGGGGGGAGAGAGACCCAGTACTTC
TRBJ2-5 TRBD2 18 TRBV4-2 . CASSQAPQRTSGAETQYF TGTGCCAGCAGCCAAGCTCCCCAAAGGACTAGCGGGGCAGAGACCCAGTACTTC
TRBJ2-7 . 14 TRBV5-4 . CASSLSGGWEEQYF TGTGCCAGCAGCTTATCAGGGGGGTGGGAGGAGCAGTACTTC